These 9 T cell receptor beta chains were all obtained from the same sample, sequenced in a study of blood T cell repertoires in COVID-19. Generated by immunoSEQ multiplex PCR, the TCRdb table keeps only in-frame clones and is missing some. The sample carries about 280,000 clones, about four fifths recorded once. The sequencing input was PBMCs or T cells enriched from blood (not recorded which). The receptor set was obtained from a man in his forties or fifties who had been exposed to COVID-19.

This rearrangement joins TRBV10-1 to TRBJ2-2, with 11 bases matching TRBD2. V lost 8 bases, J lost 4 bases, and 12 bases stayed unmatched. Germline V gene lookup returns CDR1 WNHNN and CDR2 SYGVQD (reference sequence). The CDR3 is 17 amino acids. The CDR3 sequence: CASGSTGTSGSTGELFF. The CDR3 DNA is TGCGCCAGCGGATCAACCGGGACTAGCGGAAGCACCGGGGAGCTGTTTTTT.

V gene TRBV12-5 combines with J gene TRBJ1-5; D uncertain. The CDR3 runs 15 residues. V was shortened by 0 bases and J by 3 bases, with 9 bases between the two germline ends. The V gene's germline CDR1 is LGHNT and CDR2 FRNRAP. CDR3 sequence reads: CASGLVPGFNQPQHF. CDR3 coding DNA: TGTGCTAGTGGTTTGGTACCGGGGTTCAATCAGCCCCAGCATTTT. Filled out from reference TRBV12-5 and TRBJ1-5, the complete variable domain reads DARVTQTPRHKVTEMGQEVTMRCQPILGHNTVFWYRQTMMQGLELLAYFRNRAPLDDSGMPKDRFSAEMPDATLATLKIQPSEPRDSAVYFCASGLVPGFNQPQHFGDGTRLSIL.

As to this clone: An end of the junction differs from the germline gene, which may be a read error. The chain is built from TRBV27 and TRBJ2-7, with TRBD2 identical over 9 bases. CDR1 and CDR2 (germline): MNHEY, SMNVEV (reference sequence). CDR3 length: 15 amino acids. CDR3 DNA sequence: TGTGCCAGCAGCACGGGACTAGCAGGCGCCTACGGGCAGTACTTC. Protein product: CASSTGLAGAYGQYF.

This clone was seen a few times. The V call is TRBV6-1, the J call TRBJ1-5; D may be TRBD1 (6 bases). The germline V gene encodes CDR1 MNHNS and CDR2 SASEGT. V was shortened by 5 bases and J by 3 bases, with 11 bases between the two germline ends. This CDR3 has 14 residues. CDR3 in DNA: TGTGCCAGCAGTTCTACAGGGACCAATCAGCCCCAGCATTTT. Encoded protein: CASSSTGTNQPQHF.

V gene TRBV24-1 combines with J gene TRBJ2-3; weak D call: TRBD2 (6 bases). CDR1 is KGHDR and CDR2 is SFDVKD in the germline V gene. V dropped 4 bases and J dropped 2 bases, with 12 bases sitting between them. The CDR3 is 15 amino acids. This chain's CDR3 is CATSELRDSTDTQYF. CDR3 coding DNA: TGTGCCACCAGTGAATTGCGGGACTCCACAGATACGCAGTATTTT.

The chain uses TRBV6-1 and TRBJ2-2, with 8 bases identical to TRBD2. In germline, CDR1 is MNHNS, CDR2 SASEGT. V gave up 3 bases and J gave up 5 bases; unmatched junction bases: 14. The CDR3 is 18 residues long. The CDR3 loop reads CASSDDGVSGISTGELFF. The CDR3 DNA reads TGTGCCAGCAGTGATGACGGGGTTAGCGGGATCTCGACCGGGGAGCTGTTTTTT.

CDR3 sequence (DNA): TGCGCCAGCAGCTCGGGACTTCGCGAAAAACTGTTTTTT. It specifies CASSSGLREKLFF. This chain connects TRBV5-1 to TRBJ1-4; a possible D gene is TRBD1 (5 bases). The V gene's germline CDR1 is SGHRS and CDR2 YFSETQ. Trimming removed 3 bases from V and 8 bases from J, with 11 bases in between. CDR3 length equals 13 residues. The entire variable domain, with the rest obtained from reference TRBV5-1 and TRBJ1-4, is as follows: KAGVTQTPRYLIKTRGQQVTLSCSPISGHRSVSWYQQTPGQGLQFLFEYFSETQRNKGNFPGRFSGRQFSNSRSEMNVSTLELGDSALYLCASSSGLREKLFFGSGTQLSVL.

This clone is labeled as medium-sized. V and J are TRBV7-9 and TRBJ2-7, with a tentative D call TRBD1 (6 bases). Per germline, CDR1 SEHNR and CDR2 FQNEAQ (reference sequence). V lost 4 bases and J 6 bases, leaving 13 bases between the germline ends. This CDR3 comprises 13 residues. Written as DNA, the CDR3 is TGTGCCAGCAGCTCGTTGTCAGGGGTCGAGCAGTACTTC. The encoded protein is CASSSLSGVEQYF.

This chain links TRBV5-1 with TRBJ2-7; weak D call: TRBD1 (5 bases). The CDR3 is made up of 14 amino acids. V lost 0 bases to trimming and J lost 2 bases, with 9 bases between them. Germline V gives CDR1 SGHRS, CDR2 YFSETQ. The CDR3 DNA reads TGCGCCAGCAGCTTGGCCGACAGTCCCTACGAGCAGTACTTC. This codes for CASSLADSPYEQYF.